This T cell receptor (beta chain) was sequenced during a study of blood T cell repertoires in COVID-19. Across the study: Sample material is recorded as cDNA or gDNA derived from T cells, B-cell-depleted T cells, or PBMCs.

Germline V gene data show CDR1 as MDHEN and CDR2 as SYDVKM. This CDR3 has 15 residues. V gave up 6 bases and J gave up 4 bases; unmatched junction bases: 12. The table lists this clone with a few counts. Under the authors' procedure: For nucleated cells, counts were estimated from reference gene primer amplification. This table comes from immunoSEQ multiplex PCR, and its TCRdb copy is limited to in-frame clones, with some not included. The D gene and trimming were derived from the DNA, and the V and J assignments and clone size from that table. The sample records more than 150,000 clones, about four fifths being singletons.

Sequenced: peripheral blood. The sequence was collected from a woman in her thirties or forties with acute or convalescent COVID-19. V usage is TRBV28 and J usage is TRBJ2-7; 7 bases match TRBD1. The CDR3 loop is CASSPPTGTVYEQYF. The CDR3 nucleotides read TGTGCCAGCAGCCCCCCCACCGGGACAGTATACGAGCAGTACTTC.